A selection of T cell receptor beta chains follows, all from one sample in a study of T cell responses to AZD1222 COVID-19 vaccine. Using immunoSEQ multiplex PCR, the repertoire was profiled, and TCRdb retains in-frame clones only, with some absent. The sample gives some 120,000 clones, 85% to 90% of which show up once; about 12% is in the top ten. Sequenced material: peripheral blood, taken on day 0 of AZD1222 vaccination. These receptors came from an adult in good health. Both conserved end residues are part of each CDR3. The order of the fields is clone size, CDR3 length, J gene, V gene, D gene, CDR3 DNA, CDR3 protein. D genes are given only for firm matches. A clone size is listed for some rows: how often the clone was seen (once, few, many), or a class if it is expanded.

NA | 14 | TRBJ1-1 | TRBV7-6 | TRBD1 | TGTGCCAGCAGCCGGGACAGATCCGACACTGAAGCTTTCTTT | CASSRDRSDTEAFF
NA | 13 | TRBJ2-7 | TRBV27 | NA | TGTGCCAGCAGTTTATCGCTCGGCTACGAGCAGTACTTC | CASSLSLGYEQYF
NA | 14 | TRBJ2-3 | TRBV7-3 | NA | TGTGCCAGCAGCGAACTCGACTGGCCAGATACGCAGTATTTT | CASSELDWPDTQYF
NA | 16 | TRBJ1-5 | TRBV4-2 | NA | TGTGCCAGCAGCCAAGCGAAGGGAGCCTCCAATCAGCCCCAGCATTTT | CASSQAKGASNQPQHF
NA | 14 | TRBJ1-2 | TRBV19 | NA | TGTGCCAGTAGTATGAGTGGGCAGGTCTATGGCTACACCTTC | CASSMSGQVYGYTF
NA | 12 | TRBJ1-2 | TRBV28 | NA | TGTGCCAGCAGTGCCTCTAACTATGGCTACACCTTC | CASSASNYGYTF
NA | 18 | TRBJ2-3 | TRBV5-4 | NA | TGTGCCAGCAGCTGGGGGAGTATCAGGGGACCTAGCACAGATACGCAGTATTTT | CASSWGSIRGPSTDTQYF
NA | 13 | TRBJ1-6 | TRBV2 | TRBD1 | TGTGCCAGCGGGGACAGTGCTAATTCACCCCTCCACTTT | CASGDSANSPLHF
few | 14 | TRBJ1-2 | TRBV5-1 | TRBD1 | TGCGCCAGCAGCTTCCTTACAGGGGGCTATGGCTACACCTTC | CASSFLTGGYGYTF
NA | 15 | TRBJ2-4 | TRBV6-5 | NA | TGTGCCAGCAGGGCTGAAAGCTTGGGGGAAAACATTCAGTACTTC | CASRAESLGENIQYF
NA | 12 | TRBJ2-1 | TRBV30 | NA | TGTGCCTGGAGTGTGTGGGGCGGTGAGCAGTTCTTC | CAWSVWGGEQFF
few | 14 | TRBJ1-2 | TRBV7-9 | TRBD1 | TGTGCCAGCAGCTTAGGGACAGGACCTGGCGGCTACACCTTC | CASSLGTGPGGYTF
NA | 15 | TRBJ2-5 | TRBV5-1 | NA | TGCGCCAGCAGCTCCAACCCCGGGACGGCGGAGACCCAGTACTTC | CASSSNPGTAETQYF
NA | 15 | TRBJ2-5 | TRBV18 | NA | TGTGCCAGCTCACCACGACAGGCCGTTAGGGAGACCCAGTACTTC | CASSPRQAVRETQYF
NA | 14 | TRBJ2-7 | TRBV6-2/TRBV6-3 | NA | TGTGCCAGCAGTTCCCCGGCCCAAATCTACGAGCAGTACTTC | CASSSPAQIYEQYF
NA | 16 | TRBJ1-1 | TRBV18 | TRBD1 | TGTGCCAGCTCACCACCGAACCCCACAGGGGGCACTGAAGCTTTCTTT | CASSPPNPTGGTEAFF
NA | 13 | TRBJ2-5 | TRBV5-4 | NA | TGTGCCAGCAGCTTGAACACCGGGGCGGCCCAGTACTTC | CASSLNTGAAQYF
NA | 16 | TRBJ1-1 | TRBV7-3 | NA | TGTGCCAGCAGCTTAGTGAGTACGGGAATCGACACTGAAGCTTTCTTT | CASSLVSTGIDTEAFF
NA | 15 | TRBJ2-3 | TRBV28 | NA | TGTGCCAGCTCATCGGGCGGGGCCGGCACAGATACGCAGTATTTT | CASSSGGAGTDTQYF
NA | 14 | TRBJ1-2 | TRBV6-6 | TRBD1 | TGTGCCAGCAGTTACCAGGCAGGGGGTGCTGGCTACACCTTC | CASSYQAGGAGYTF
NA | 16 | TRBJ1-1 | TRBV5-1 | TRBD1 | TGCGCCAGCAGCGGAGCCGGGACAGGGGGACGCGCTGAAGCTTTCTTT | CASSGAGTGGRAEAFF
NA | 14 | TRBJ1-3 | TRBV5-1 | NA | TGCGCCAGCAGGACAGGTAGCTCTGGAAACACCATATATTTT | CASRTGSSGNTIYF
NA | 14 | TRBJ1-5 | TRBV2 | NA | TGTGCCAGCAGCCCGACGGGTGGCAATCAGCCCCAGCATTTT | CASSPTGGNQPQHF
NA | 14 | TRBJ1-1 | TRBV6-2/TRBV6-3 | NA | TGTGCCAGCAGTTATGAAAATTTAGGCACTGAAGCTTTCTTT | CASSYENLGTEAFF
NA | 16 | TRBJ1-2 | TRBV7-2 | NA | TGTGCCAGCAGCTTAGCTTCTCCAGGGGTCATATCGAGCTACACCTTC | CASSLASPGVISSYTF
NA | 17 | TRBJ1-6 | TRBV28 | TRBD1 | TGTGCCAGCAGTTTTCCCACCGGGACAGCTGATAATTCACCCCTCCACTTT | CASSFPTGTADNSPLHF
NA | 17 | TRBJ2-4 | TRBV5-8 | TRBD2 | TGTGCCAGCAGCTTCGTGGGACTAGCGATAGCCAAAAACATTCAGTACTTC | CASSFVGLAIAKNIQYF
NA | 16 | TRBJ1-2 | TRBV6-5 | TRBD1 | TGTGCCAGCAGTTACGGGACAGGGGGCGGTAGTTATGGCTACACCTTC | CASSYGTGGGSYGYTF
NA | 14 | TRBJ1-2 | TRBV2 | NA | TGTGCCAGCAGTGAGTTGCAGGATATCGGGGGCTACACCTTC | CASSELQDIGGYTF
NA | 15 | TRBJ2-3 | TRBV7-9 | NA | TGTGCCAGCGGACGGGCGGGGAGCCCCACAGATACGCAGTATTTT | CASGRAGSPTDTQYF
NA | 16 | TRBJ1-4 | TRBV19 | NA | TGTGCCAGTCAAGGGCAGGGCGGCGCAACTAATGAAAAACTGTTTTTT | CASQGQGGATNEKLFF
NA | 16 | TRBJ1-4 | TRBV7-9 | NA | TGTGCCAGCAGCTTAGCCGCAGCGGGGGCCAATGAAAAACTGTTTTTT | CASSLAAAGANEKLFF
few | 15 | TRBJ1-1 | TRBV10-3 | NA | TGTGCCATCAGTGAGTCGGTGGGTTTGAACACTGAAGCTTTCTTT | CAISESVGLNTEAFF
NA | 12 | TRBJ2-7 | TRBV30 | TRBD2 | TGTGCCTGGAGCCTAGCGGGACACGAGCAGTACTTC | CAWSLAGHEQYF
NA | 17 | TRBJ1-5 | TRBV2 | NA | TGTGCCAGCAGTGAACGTGGGGCAGGGGTTCGTTATCAGCCCCAGCATTTT | CASSERGAGVRYQPQHF
NA | 14 | TRBJ1-4 | TRBV5-3 | NA | TGTGCCAGAAGGGACGGGGGGTTATGTGAAAAACTGTTTTTT | CARRDGGLCEKLFF
NA | 13 | TRBJ2-7 | TRBV11-2 | NA | TGTGCCAGCAGCTTAGGTGGCACCTACGAGCAGTACTTC | CASSLGGTYEQYF